The present TCR beta chain was sequenced within a study of cytomegalovirus exposure and HLA in healthy donors. Study-level points and caveats: Data from an earlier analysis indicated that most TCR beta V segments were productive either about 87% or about 30% of the time.

Note on this clone: The antigen is unknown.

This CDR3 region has 20 residues. J gave up 0 bases and V 3 bases, and 13 bases lay outside the gene matches. Germline V gene lookup returns CDR1 LNHDA and CDR2 SQIVND (reference sequence). Use of 60 Vbeta and 13 Jbeta primers characterized the PCR. Using immunoSEQ multiplex PCR, the repertoire was profiled, and TCRdb retains in-frame clones only, with some absent. This table has about 300,000 clones, roughly 85% appearing once. The sequencing input was PBMCs. V gene TRBV19 combines with J gene TRBJ1-5, with TRBD1 matching 11 bases. The TCR comes from a middle-aged man in good health and CMV-seropositive. The CDR3 sequence is CASSITSGTGGTYSNQPQHF. The CDR3 DNA reads as TGTGCCAGTAGTATCACCTCCGGGACAGGGGGAACTTATAGCAATCAGCCCCAGCATTTT.